This T cell receptor (beta chain) was documented in a study of T cells in Graves' hyperthyroidism and ophthalmopathy. The CDR3 is made up of 14 amino acids. Germline-derived CDR1 and CDR2 are SGHVS and FQNEAQ. V was shortened by 5 bases and J by 8 bases, with 18 bases between the two germline ends. RNA transcripts served as the template for amplifying TCR beta CDR3 regions. Researchers ran a first-round RT-PCR on the TCR CDR3 using the HTBI primer set. TCRdb passed the multiplex PCR reads through MiXCR, listing each CDR3 protein once. In the table there are more than 500,000 distinct CDR3 sequences, 14% to 15% of which are singletons.

Sequenced input: blood. The sequence was obtained from a woman between 40 and 55 years old with Graves' ophthalmopathy. V is TRBV7-8 and J is TRBJ1-2, with TRBD1 as a possible D gene (5 bases). Here the CDR3 DNA reads TGTGCCAGCAGCCCCGTCGGGGATACAGGCGGCTACACCTTC. This sequence encodes CASSPVGDTGGYTF.